The 9 T cell receptor beta chains below were found in one sample sequenced in a study of blood T cell repertoires in COVID-19. This table comes from immunoSEQ multiplex PCR, and its TCRdb copy is limited to in-frame clones, with some not included. This table has about 150,000 clones, 80% appearing once. What was sequenced was peripheral blood. The receptors originated from a man in his sixties with active or convalescent COVID-19.

This chain connects TRBV7-2 to TRBJ1-2; D is ambiguous. V dropped 6 bases and J dropped 6 bases, with 17 bases sitting between them. The CDR3 length is 14 residues. The germline V gene has CDR1 SGHTA and CDR2 FQGNSA. This CDR3 reads CASSTLLEINGYTF. In nucleotides, the CDR3 is TGTGCCAGCAGTACCCTCCTCGAGATTAATGGCTACACCTTC.

The J gene is TRBJ2-1, the V gene TRBV11-2; TRBD2 might be the D (6 bases). The CDR3 has 15 amino acids. The germline V gene has CDR1 SGHAT and CDR2 FQNNGV. V shed 5 bases and J shed 2 bases, with 13 bases lying between them. This chain's CDR3 is CASSPPGRPYNEQFF. CDR3 bases: TGTGCCAGCAGCCCCCCCGGGAGACCCTACAATGAGCAGTTCTTC.

The V gene is TRBV9, the J gene TRBJ2-5; D may be TRBD2 (7 bases). V was clipped by 0 bases and J by 5 bases, with 14 bases between them. The CDR3 has 15 amino acids. Germline CDR1 SGDLS, CDR2 YYNGEE. The CDR3 reads CASSVGGGGGETQYF. Here the CDR3 DNA reads TGTGCCAGCAGCGTAGGAGGAGGGGGAGGGGAGACCCAGTACTTC.

The chain carries TRBV7-2 and TRBJ2-7, with 9 bases fitting TRBD1. The V gene end was trimmed by 8 bases and the J gene end by 5 bases; junction bases not matched to a gene: 7. The CDR3 extends over 13 amino acids. Germline loops: CDR1 SGHTA, CDR2 FQGNSA. CDR3 nucleotides: TGTGCCAGCGGGAGGGACAGGGAGAACGAGCAGTACTTC. It encodes CASGRDRENEQYF.

The V gene is TRBV3-1 (or the pseudogene TRBV3-2), the J gene TRBJ1-1; D is perhaps TRBD1 (5 bases). Germline lookup yields CDR1 LGHDT and CDR2 YNNKEL (reference sequence). The CDR3 consists of 14 residues. The V end was cut by 4 bases, the J end by 2 bases, with 11 bases between. The CDR3 DNA sequence: TGTGCCAGCAGCCCTTGGGGCGGAAACACTGAAGCTTTCTTT. Encoded protein: CASSPWGGNTEAFF.

The chain combines TRBV6-5 with TRBJ1-2; a possible D gene is TRBD1 (6 bases). V shed 6 bases and J shed 4 bases, with 12 bases lying between them. There are 13 residues in the CDR3. Per the germline V gene, CDR1 is MNHEY and CDR2 is SVGAGI. The CDR3 protein is CASSQRGFYGYTF. The CDR3 DNA reads TGTGCCAGCAGCCAAAGGGGGTTCTATGGCTACACCTTC.

DNA of the CDR3: TGTGCCAGCAGTCCCTACCCCACAACTAATGAAAAACTGTTTTTT. Amino acids: CASSPYPTTNEKLFF. This chain connects TRBV6-5 to TRBJ1-4; D call uncertain. This CDR3 has 15 amino acids. The ends were cut back, 5 bases at V and 0 bases at J, with 10 bases in the middle. Germline loops: CDR1 MNHEY, CDR2 SVGAGI.

This chain joins TRBV14 and TRBJ2-5, with TRBD2 matching 9 bases. Germline CDR1 SGHDN, CDR2 FVKESK. The J segment lost 3 bases and the V segment lost 4 bases, leaving 6 bases of the junction unmatched. The CDR3 is 15 residues long. The CDR3, as DNA: TGTGCCAGCAGCCCGGGACTAGCAGCCAAAGAGACCCAGTACTTC. This gives the protein CASSPGLAAKETQYF.

This sequence joins TRBV4-2 and TRBJ1-6; the D is unclear. In germline, CDR1 is LGHNA, CDR2 YNFKEQ. This CDR3 has 16 amino acids. Trimming left V 1 base short and J 1 base short, with 8 bases between. The CDR3 region has the DNA TGTGCCAGCAGCCAAGCAGGAGGATCCTATAATTCACCCCTCCACTTT. It encodes CASSQAGGSYNSPLHF.